The 20 T cell receptor beta chains listed next were all sequenced from one sample in a study of shared clonotypes between healthy human individuals. This table comes from immunoSEQ multiplex PCR, and its TCRdb copy is limited to in-frame clones, with some not included. The sample holds about 1.5 million clones, 96% seen once. What was sequenced was naive CD4+ T cells sorted from blood. Subset: CD45RA+ positively selected. The receptors were gathered from a man aged 25-40 years in good health.

The chain has TRBV5-1 and TRBJ2-2; no definite D call. V lost 1 base and J lost 6, with 4 bases in between. There are 12 residues in the CDR3. Germline values: CDR1 SGHRS, CDR2 YFSETQ. CDR3 loop: CASSLRSGELFF. CDR3 DNA sequence: TGCGCCAGCAGCTTGCGGTCCGGGGAGCTGTTTTTT.

The genes are TRBV7-2 and TRBJ2-3, with TRBD1 identical over 7 bases. From germline, CDR1 is SGHTA and CDR2 FQGNSA. The CDR3 consists of 17 residues. Losses at the gene ends were 5 bases for V and 2 bases for J; bases not matched to a gene: 13. The CDR3 bases are TGTGCCAGCAGCATGCGGACAGGCTCACGGGACACAGATACGCAGTATTTT. Translation gives CASSMRTGSRDTDTQYF.

The chain's CDR3 is CASSSGTGAPWLFF. The CDR3 bases are TGTGCCAGCAGCTCTGGGACAGGGGCCCCCTGGCTGTTTTTT. The chain is built from TRBV7-2 and TRBJ1-4, with TRBD1 matching over 10 bases. Trimming removed 4 bases from V and 14 bases from J; junction bases left unmatched: 10. The CDR3 spans 14 residues. Germline V gene lookup returns CDR1 SGHTA and CDR2 FQGNSA.

The gene calls are TRBV18 and TRBJ2-7, with D unclear. The V end was cut by 3 bases, the J end by 5 bases, with 14 bases between. The CDR3 consists of 14 residues. CDR1 is KGHSH and CDR2 is LQKENI in the germline V gene. CDR3 sequence reads: CASSPTHPADEQYF. In nucleotides, the CDR3 is TGTGCCAGCTCACCGACACACCCTGCAGACGAGCAGTACTTC.

J is TRBJ1-1 and V is TRBV6-1, with D tentatively TRBD1 (6 bases). Germline V gene data show CDR1 as MNHNS and CDR2 as SASEGT. CDR3 length equals 14 residues. V gave up 7 bases and J gave up 1 base, with 13 bases separating them. CDR3 in amino acids: CASIRAGANTEAFF. The CDR3 DNA is TGTGCCAGCATTAGGGCAGGGGCGAACACTGAAGCTTTCTTT.

The rearrangement uses TRBV19 and TRBJ1-1; no reliable D call. The CDR3 spans 12 residues. Germline V gene sequence: CDR1 LNHDA, CDR2 SQIVND (reference sequence). V lost 3 bases, J lost 8 bases, and 10 bases lay in between. The CDR3 coding sequence is TGTGCCAGTAGTATCTCCCTGTCGGAAGCTTTCTTT. Amino acid sequence: CASSISLSEAFF.

The chain carries TRBV7-8 and TRBJ1-1; the D gene is possibly TRBD1 (6 bases). Between the trimmed V and J ends, which lost 3 bases and 1 base, there was a span of 12 bases. The CDR3 is 15 amino acids. Germline CDR1 is SGHVS and CDR2 is FQNEAQ. This CDR3 reads CASSFSGAKNTEAFF. The CDR3 DNA reads TGTGCCAGCAGCTTCTCAGGGGCTAAGAACACTGAAGCTTTCTTT.

V is TRBV21-1 and J is TRBJ2-1; the table's D gene call, TRBD2, was not cross checked with the DNA. TRBV21-1 is tagged as a pseudogene. There are 16 residues in the CDR3. CDR3 in amino acids: CASSKGSGTSYNEQFF. CDR3 sequence (DNA): TGTGCCAGCAGCAAAGGTAGCGGGACTTCCTACAATGAGCAGTTCTTC.

Only one count was recorded for this clone. CDR3 in amino acids: CASTRGGTYSYEQYF. Written as DNA, the CDR3 is TGTGCCAGCACCCGGGGGGGCACCTACTCCTACGAGCAGTACTTC. This chain links TRBV28 with TRBJ2-7; 8 bases are a match to TRBD2. V shed 7 bases, J shed 0 bases, and the junction held 8 bases outside the gene matches. This CDR3 contains 15 residues. CDR1 and CDR2 (germline): MDHEN, SYDVKM.

The rearrangement joins TRBV18 to TRBJ2-6; D is ambiguous. This CDR3 has 17 amino acids. The V gene lost 2 bases and the J gene lost 0 bases, with 11 bases spanning the gap. Germline V gives CDR1 KGHSH, CDR2 LQKENI. The CDR3 here is CASSPGNLHSGANVLTF. The CDR3 nucleotides are TGTGCCAGCTCACCAGGGAATTTGCACTCTGGGGCCAACGTCCTGACTTTC.

The CDR3 coding sequence is TGTGCCAGCACAACTCCGCCGGGACTAGCGGGAGGACAAGAGACCCAGTACTTC. Amino acids: CASTTPPGLAGGQETQYF. The chain has TRBV28 and TRBJ2-5, with TRBD2 matching 15 bases. Germline CDR1 is MDHEN and CDR2 is SYDVKM. The CDR3 spans 18 residues. The V and J ends lost 7 bases and 2 bases, in that order; junction bases with no gene match: 11.

V gene TRBV10-1 combines with J gene TRBJ2-1; 10 nucleotides line up with TRBD1. The V and J ends lost 4 bases and 8 bases, in that order; junction bases with no gene match: 11. The germline gives CDR1 WNHNN, CDR2 SYGVQD (reference sequence). The CDR3 is made up of 16 amino acids. The CDR3, as DNA: TGCGCCAGCAGTGGCTACCGGGACAGGGGTAGGGATGAGCAGTTCTTC. Its protein is CASSGYRDRGRDEQFF.

This clone appeared a single time. This chain uses TRBV28 with TRBJ1-2; tentatively, D is TRBD1 (5 bases). Germline V gives CDR1 MDHEN, CDR2 SYDVKM. V dropped 3 bases and J dropped 5 bases, with 10 bases sitting between them. The CDR3 loop spans 13 amino acids. CDR3 bases: TGTGCCAGCAGTTTGGTAGGGGAATATGGCTACACCTTC. This translates into CASSLVGEYGYTF.

The V call is TRBV19, the J call TRBJ2-2; 9 bases are a match to TRBD2. The germline gives CDR1 LNHDA, CDR2 SQIVND (reference sequence). The CDR3 extends over 15 amino acids. The ends lost 7 bases at V and 7 bases at J; junction bases unmatched: 10. CDR3 sequence: CASMRREGRVGELFF. CDR3 nucleotides: TGTGCCAGTATGAGGCGGGAGGGCCGAGTCGGGGAGCTGTTTTTT.

The DNA for the CDR3 is TGTGCCAGCAGGGATTCTAGCGGGAGCTCCTACAATGAGCAGTTCTTC. It is translated as CASRDSSGSSYNEQFF. The chain combines TRBV28 with TRBJ2-1, with 10 nucleotides matching TRBD2. This CDR3 has 16 residues. J lost 0 bases, V lost 6 bases, and 5 bases had no gene match. Germline V CDR1 and CDR2: MDHEN, SYDVKM.

This chain joins TRBV14 and TRBJ2-1; D ambiguous. V was clipped by 4 bases and J by 6 bases, with 10 bases between them. CDR1 and CDR2 (germline): SGHDN, FVKESK. The length of the CDR3 is 13 residues. Here the CDR3 DNA reads TGTGCCAGCAGCCCTTATACGATCAATGAGCAGTTCTTC. It yields the protein CASSPYTINEQFF.

The chain combines TRBV5-1 with TRBJ2-1; TRBD2 matches at 12 bases. Germline loops: CDR1 SGHRS, CDR2 YFSETQ. With 4 bases clipped from V and 10 bases from J, the junction kept 9 bases outside the gene matches. This CDR3 has 15 amino acids. The CDR3 nucleotides read TGCGCCAGCAGCCTAGGACTAGCGGGAACTCAGGAGCAGTTCTTC. This encodes CASSLGLAGTQEQFF.

The chain recombines TRBV5-1 with TRBJ1-3, with unresolved D. Per the germline V gene, CDR1 is SGHRS and CDR2 is YFSETQ. V dropped 0 bases and J dropped 4 bases, with 11 bases sitting between them. The CDR3 consists of 15 residues. The CDR3, as DNA: TGCGCCAGCAGCTTGGTAGGGCAGGACGGAAACACCATATATTTT. This sequence encodes CASSLVGQDGNTIYF.

The CDR3 is CASSFQIPLPLYEQYF. The CDR3 nucleotides are TGTGCCAGCAGCTTCCAAATCCCGCTACCCCTCTACGAGCAGTACTTC. The rearrangement joins TRBV5-5 to TRBJ2-7; D unclear. This CDR3 spans 16 amino acids. Per the germline V gene, CDR1 is SGHKS and CDR2 is YYEKEE (reference sequence). The germline V and J ends were trimmed by 2 bases and 3 bases, with 18 bases remaining between them. The complete variable domain, with remaining parts taken from reference TRBV5-5 and TRBJ2-7, reads DAGVTQSPTHLIKTRGQQVTLRCSPISGHKSVSWYQQVLGQGPQFIFQYYEKEERGRGNFPDRFSARQFPNYSSELNVNALLLGDSALYLCASSFQIPLPLYEQYFGPGTRLTVT.

The V and J genes are TRBV7-2 and TRBJ2-7, with a tentative D call TRBD1 (7 bases). The germline V gene encodes CDR1 SGHTA and CDR2 FQGNSA. The CDR3 extends over 15 amino acids. The V and J ends lost 5 bases and 1 base respectively, with 15 bases between them. The CDR3 is CASSHGGTVSYEQYF. CDR3 nucleotide sequence: TGTGCCAGCAGCCACGGCGGGACAGTTTCCTACGAGCAGTACTTC.